The 14 T cell receptor beta chains in this list originate from one sample, sequenced in a study of blood T cell repertoires in COVID-19. TCRdb's table, derived via immunoSEQ multiplex PCR, lists solely in-frame clones and lacks some. The data contain under 300,000 clones, about 90% of them seen just once; the ten biggest clones take up about 2.9%. What was sequenced was PBMCs or T cells enriched from blood (not recorded which). The receptors were gathered from a woman aged 40 to 55 who had been exposed to COVID-19.

J is TRBJ1-1 and V is TRBV15; TRBD1 is a possible D gene (6 bases). The germline V gene has CDR1 LNHNV and CDR2 YYDKDF (reference sequence). The CDR3 contains 15 residues. V shed 0 bases and J shed 2 bases, with 10 bases lying between them. The CDR3 reads CATSRDLQGNTEAFF. CDR3 bases: TGTGCCACCAGCAGAGACCTACAGGGAAACACTGAAGCTTTCTTT.

The CDR3 region has the DNA TGTGCCAGAAGCGGGGGGTTGAGCACAGATACGCAGTATTTT. The encoded protein is CARSGGLSTDTQYF. V usage is TRBV5-3 and J usage is TRBJ2-3, with D perhaps TRBD2 (6 bases). TRBV5-3 is an ORF, and what it does is uncertain. The germline V and J ends were trimmed by 4 bases and 0 bases, with 9 bases remaining between them. The CDR3 extends over 14 amino acids.

V usage is TRBV4-2 and J usage is TRBJ2-3; 12 bases are shared with TRBD2. The CDR3 extends over 15 amino acids. In germline, CDR1 is LGHNA, CDR2 YNFKEQ. With V trimmed by 1 base and J by 5 bases, 1 base remained unmatched. The CDR3 sequence: CASSQVLAGGDTQYF. The CDR3 nucleotides read TGTGCCAGCAGCCAAGTACTAGCGGGAGGAGATACGCAGTATTTT.

The chain recombines TRBV24-1 with TRBJ1-4, with 7 nucleotides matching TRBD1. CDR1 and CDR2 (germline): KGHDR, SFDVKD. CDR3 size: 14 residues. Germline trimming cut 4 bases from V and 4 bases from J; bases unmatched to any gene: 2. The CDR3 DNA is TGTGCCACCAGTGACCGGGACAGTAATGAAAAACTGTTTTTT. It encodes CATSDRDSNEKLFF.

This clone has a handful of counts. This rearrangement joins TRBV27 to TRBJ2-2; no clear D. Germline CDR1 reads MNHEY; CDR2 reads SMNVEV (reference sequence). The germline V and J ends were trimmed by 8 bases and 5 bases, with 21 bases remaining between them. The CDR3 is made up of 16 amino acids. CDR3: CASGPNPGTSTGELFF. The CDR3 bases are TGTGCCAGCGGTCCAAACCCTGGCACATCAACCGGGGAGCTGTTTTTT.

CDR3 sequence: CASSIEAGGNSPLHF. The CDR3 DNA reads TGTGCCAGTAGTATAGAAGCAGGGGGGAATTCACCCCTCCACTTT. V gene TRBV19 combines with J gene TRBJ1-6, with 7 bases lining up with TRBD1. With 0 bases clipped from V and 7 bases from J, the junction kept 3 bases outside the gene matches. There are 15 residues in the CDR3. The germline V gene encodes CDR1 LNHDA and CDR2 SQIVND (reference sequence).

The chain uses TRBV28 and TRBJ2-7, with 12 bases matching TRBD2. The J segment lost 2 bases and the V segment lost 5 bases, leaving 7 bases of the junction unmatched. The CDR3 sequence is 16 residues long. From germline, CDR1 is MDHEN and CDR2 SYDVKM. CDR3 region: CASSPSGLAGTYEQYV. CDR3 bases: TGTGCCAGCAGTCCCTCCGGACTAGCGGGAACCTACGAGCAGTACGTC.

The chain recombines TRBV7-3 with TRBJ2-1, with 9 nucleotides matching TRBD1. Germline V gene lookup returns CDR1 SGHTA and CDR2 FQGTGA. J gave up 13 bases and V 1 base, and 2 bases lay outside the gene matches. This CDR3 is built from 12 residues. CDR3 DNA sequence: TGTGCCAGCAGCTTAAAGGGACAGGGTCAGTTCTTC. Translating it yields CASSLKGQGQFF.

The chain links TRBV4-1 to TRBJ2-5, with a weak D call TRBD2 (6 bases). Germline assignment: CDR1 MGHRA and CDR2 YSYEKL. V gave up 4 bases and J gave up 2 bases, with 14 bases separating them. The CDR3 is 15 residues long. The CDR3 DNA reads TGCGCCAGCAGCCGCCCCGGGACTCAACAAGAGACCCAGTACTTC. Encoded protein: CASSRPGTQQETQYF.

This clone appeared once. The chain recombines TRBV28 with TRBJ1-1; D not resolved. CDR1 is MDHEN and CDR2 is SYDVKM in the germline V gene. The V and J ends lost 3 bases and 0 bases respectively, with 8 bases between them. The CDR3 runs 14 residues. For the CDR3, the DNA is TGTGCCAGCAGTTTGTTCAGGATGAACACTGAAGCTTTCTTT. Translation: CASSLFRMNTEAFF.

This clone has only one observation. This chain joins TRBV14 and TRBJ1-2; D gene uncertain. Germline loops: CDR1 SGHDN, CDR2 FVKESK. Trimming took off 2 bases at V and 3 bases at J, with 13 bases between the two ends. This CDR3 comprises 15 residues. The CDR3 protein is CASSQKPWRYYGYTF. In DNA form, the CDR3 reads TGTGCCAGCAGCCAAAAGCCATGGAGGTACTATGGCTACACCTTC.

The chain uses TRBV5-5 and TRBJ2-3, with TRBD2 matching over 10 bases. Trimming cost V 2 bases and J 5 bases; bases outside gene matches: 8. The germline V gene has CDR1 SGHKS and CDR2 YYEKEE (reference sequence). The CDR3 is made up of 16 amino acids. DNA of the CDR3: TGTGCCAGCAGCTTTGGAGCGGGGGGGCGGAAAGATACGCAGTATTTT. It specifies CASSFGAGGRKDTQYF.

About this clone: The junction shows a germline mismatch at one end, possibly a read error. V and J are TRBV7-3 and TRBJ2-1, with 11 nucleotides matching TRBD2. This CDR3 spans 17 amino acids. Germline CDR1 reads SGHTA; CDR2 reads FQGTGA. The CDR3 protein is CASSLTATSGGYNEQFF. The CDR3 DNA reads as TGTGCCAGCAGTTTAACCGCCACTAGCGGGGGCTACAATGAGCAGTTCTTC.

This clone came up a few times. This chain links TRBV4-1 with TRBJ2-2, with 11 bases lining up with TRBD1. The CDR3 loop spans 15 amino acids. The V gene's germline CDR1 is MGHRA and CDR2 YSYEKL. V lost 7 bases, J lost 5 bases, and 6 bases stayed unmatched. The CDR3 nucleotides read TGCGCCAGCACCTCGGACAGGGGGCGAACCGGGGAGCTGTTTTTT. This translates into CASTSDRGRTGELFF.